The 7 T cell receptor beta chains reported below all come from one sample, sequenced in a study of tumor-infiltrating lymphocytes in primary liver carcinoma. Starting material for RNA and DNA co-extraction consisted of about 20-30 mg of unsorted bulk tissue. A primer matching the constant region was used to make TCR beta cDNA from approximately 0.45 ug of total RNA. Generation of the TCR beta libraries relied on three nested multiplex PCR rounds using slightly modified ARM-PCR. Use of TRBV1-TRBV30 forward primers with a C-beta reverse primer characterized the first two PCR rounds, which lasted about 10 cycles each. Each CDR3 protein gets one entry after TCRdb re-called the multiplex PCR reads with MiXCR. The sample records about 120,000 distinct CDR3 sequences, 55% to 75% being singletons. The sample was liver tumor tissue from sampling region 1. Subset reported: tumor region T1, superior pole. Receptors originate from a woman aged 55-69 years with primary liver carcinoma and hepatitis B virus infection.

As to this clonotype: This clone may be a read error of a much larger clone one base away. The chain carries TRBV12-3 or TRBV12-4 and TRBJ2-7; 10 bases map to TRBD1. The V gene end was trimmed by 5 bases and the J gene end by 9 bases; junction bases not matched to a gene: 13. The CDR3 sequence is 15 residues long. CDR3 amino acids: CASSTDRGLNNRQYF. CDR3 nucleotides: TGTGCCAGCAGTACTGACAGGGGGCTTAACAACAGGCAGTACTTC.

This clonotype was counted only a few times. The chain carries TRBV28 and TRBJ1-1; a weak D match, TRBD1 (6 bases). Germline CDR1 reads MDHEN; CDR2 reads SYDVKM. The CDR3 is 12 residues long. Trimming stripped 5 bases from V and 12 bases from J, with 16 bases between. The CDR3 is CASSPMTGLTFF. The CDR3 DNA reads TGTGCCAGCAGTCCAATGACAGGTTTGACTTTCTTT.

The chain joins TRBV29-1 to TRBJ2-5, with TRBD2 matching 8 bases. Looked up from germline, CDR1 is SQVTM and CDR2 is ANQGSEA. The CDR3 contains 15 residues. The CDR3 spells CNVLGTSGTQETQYF. DNA for the CDR3: TGCAACGTCCTCGGAACTAGCGGAACTCAAGAGACCCAGTACTTC. Drawing the rest from reference TRBV29-1 and TRBJ2-5, the complete variable domain is SAVISQKPSRDICQRGTSLTIQCQVDSQVTMMFWYRQQPGQSLTLIATANQGSEATYESGFVIDKFPISRPNLTFSTLTVSNMSPEDSSIYLCNVLGTSGTQETQYFGPGTRLLVL.

By share, this clonotype counts as medium-sized (0.01 to 0.1%). The chain uses TRBV11-2 and TRBJ2-1; perhaps TRBD1 as D (6 bases). V was clipped by 0 bases and J by 6 bases, with 12 bases between them. The CDR3 runs 15 residues. Per germline, CDR1 SGHAT and CDR2 FQNNGV. In DNA, the CDR3 is TGTGCCAGCAGCTTAGAAGGGGGAGAGATCAATGAGCAGTTCTTC. It codes for CASSLEGGEINEQFF.

In this sample, this clonotype turned up many times. J is TRBJ1-1 and V is TRBV29-1; unclear D gene. Germline assignment: CDR1 SQVTM and CDR2 ANQGSEA. Between the trimmed V and J ends, which lost 4 bases and 4 bases, there was a span of 13 bases. The CDR3 has 13 residues. CDR3 protein: CSVGEAGFTEAFF. The DNA of the CDR3 is TGCAGCGTTGGGGAGGCAGGATTCACTGAAGCTTTCTTT. Full variable domain (missing parts from reference TRBV29-1 and TRBJ1-1): SAVISQKPSRDICQRGTSLTIQCQVDSQVTMMFWYRQQPGQSLTLIATANQGSEATYESGFVIDKFPISRPNLTFSTLTVSNMSPEDSSIYLCSVGEAGFTEAFFGQGTRLTVV.

The chain combines TRBV5-1 with TRBJ2-3, with 9 nucleotides matching TRBD2. The V segment lost 0 bases and the J segment 3 bases; nucleotides outside the gene matches: 5. CDR3 length: 16 residues. Germline V gene data show CDR1 as SGHRS and CDR2 as YFSETQ. CDR3 DNA: TGCGCCAGCAGCTTGGATGGACTAGCGTGTACAGATACGCAGTATTTT. Protein sequence: CASSLDGLACTDTQYF. The complete variable domain, with remaining parts taken from reference TRBV5-1 and TRBJ2-3, reads KAGVTQTPRYLIKTRGQQVTLSCSPISGHRSVSWYQQTPGQGLQFLFEYFSETQRNKGNFPGRFSGRQFSNSRSEMNVSTLELGDSALYLCASSLDGLACTDTQYFGPGTRLTVL.

Worth noting for this clonotype: A much larger clone differs from this one at a single base, so this may be a read error. CDR3 in DNA: TGTGCCATCAGTCGACAGGTCGGCACAGATATGCAGTATTTT. Its protein product is CAISRQVGTDMQYF. The chain has TRBV10-3 and TRBJ2-3; TRBD1 is a possible D gene (6 bases). Germline V gene data show CDR1 as ENHRY and CDR2 as SYGVKD. This CDR3 is 14 amino acids long.